One sample yielded the 6 T cell receptor beta chains listed below, sequenced in a study of blood T cells in healthy people across ages. Then a second PCR, running about 6 to 12 cycles, was carried out with a sample-barcoded 5' primer and a J-beta primer mix. TCRdb processed the 5' RACE reads anew with MiXCR; each CDR3 protein has one entry. The table shows around 940,000 distinct CDR3 sequences, with 51% occurring only once. Source material: blood. Receptors were obtained from a woman aged 60 to 75 in good health.

The V gene is TRBV4-2, the J gene TRBJ2-1; no reliable D call. The CDR3 has 11 residues. The V end was cut by 0 bases, the J end by 10 bases, with 4 bases between. Germline CDR1 reads LGHNA; CDR2 reads YNFKEQ. CDR3 DNA sequence: TGTGCCAGCAGCCAAGACTGGGAGCAGTTCTTC. Translated: CASSQDWEQFF.

The chain recombines TRBV7-2 with TRBJ2-4; weak D call: TRBD2 (6 bases). With the DNA end fitting TRBJ2-7 better, the J assignment may be wrong. CDR3 length equals 14 residues. Looked up from germline, CDR1 is SGHTA and CDR2 is FQGNSA. For the CDR3, the DNA is TGTGCCAGCAGCCCCGGGATAGCGGCATACGAGCAGTACTTC. This gives the protein CASSPGIAAYEQYF.

This clonotype was seen a few times. The chain employs TRBV10-3 and TRBJ2-5; unclear D gene. The germline V gene encodes CDR1 ENHRY and CDR2 SYGVKD. This CDR3 comprises 12 residues. Trimming took 4 bases from V and 1 from J, leaving 4 bases between them. The CDR3 DNA reads TGTGCCATCAGTGGTCCCCAAGAGACCCAGTACTTC. Amino acids: CAISGPQETQYF.

This clonotype appeared a few times. The CDR3 coding sequence is TGCGCCAGCAGCTTGGATCGGAGGGAGGGTTCGTCGTTCTTC. This sequence encodes CASSLDRREGSSFF. This rearrangement joins TRBV5-1 to TRBJ2-1; 7 bases fit TRBD2. Germline assignment: CDR1 SGHRS and CDR2 YFSETQ. The CDR3 loop spans 14 amino acids. V lost 0 bases, J lost 15 bases, and 12 bases stayed unmatched. Full variable domain (outside the CDR3, taken from reference TRBV5-1 and TRBJ2-1): KAGVTQTPRYLIKTRGQQVTLSCSPISGHRSVSWYQQTPGQGLQFLFEYFSETQRNKGNFPGRFSGRQFSNSRSEMNVSTLELGDSALYLCASSLDRREGSSFFGPGTRLTVL.

The chain uses TRBV28 and TRBJ1-1; no reliable D call. This CDR3 is built from 11 residues. Per the germline V gene, CDR1 is MDHEN and CDR2 is SYDVKM. V was trimmed by 5 bases and J by 3 bases, leaving 4 bases between them. Here the CDR3 reads CASSTYTEAFF. The CDR3 DNA is TGTGCCAGCAGTACTTACACTGAAGCTTTCTTT.

Written as DNA, the CDR3 is TGTGCCAGCAGCTTAGAAGTGGTCCCGGGGACTGAAGCTTTCTTT. Its protein product is CASSLEVVPGTEAFF. The V call is TRBV11-2, the J call TRBJ1-1; D is undetermined. This CDR3 spans 15 amino acids. Germline V lookup: CDR1 SGHAT, CDR2 FQNNGV. V was pared by 0 bases and J by 5 bases, with 13 bases between.